The 23 T cell receptor beta chains presented below share a single source sample, sequenced in a study of blood T cells in healthy people across ages. Combining a sample-barcoded 5' primer with a J-beta primer mix, a second PCR ran for about 6 to 11 cycles. TCRdb processed the 5' RACE reads anew with MiXCR; each CDR3 protein has one entry. The sample includes approximately 1.5 million distinct CDR3 sequences, roughly 32% of them seen just once. Specimen: blood. The receptors derive from a woman in her 30s in good health.

This clonotype has only a few counts. Compared with germline, one end of the junction differs, possibly owing to a read error. This chain links TRBV29-1 with TRBJ1-2, with D perhaps TRBD1 (5 bases). Germline V CDR1 and CDR2: SQVTM, ANQGSEA. This CDR3 is 13 amino acids long. CDR3 sequence reads: CSAEVGDGYGYTF. The DNA of the CDR3 is TGCAGCGCTGAAGTCGGGGACGGTTATGGGTACACCTTC.

As concerns this clonotype: One end of the junction does not line up with germline, which may come from a read error. The CDR3 is CANSQDPGTNRDTQYF. As DNA, the CDR3 is TGTGCCAACAGCCAAGACCCTGGGACTAATCGGGATACGCAGTATTTT. The chain recombines TRBV3-1 with TRBJ2-3, with TRBD2 matching 7 bases. Germline-derived CDR1 and CDR2 are LGHDT and YNNKEL (reference sequence). The CDR3 runs to 16 residues.

V is TRBV27 and J is TRBJ2-1; TRBD1 matches 11 bases. The CDR3 covers 15 residues. V lost 5 bases, J lost 7 bases, and 7 bases stayed unmatched. Germline-derived CDR1 and CDR2 are MNHEY and SMNVEV (reference sequence). CDR3 loop: CASSAGTGGKNEQFF. CDR3 sequence (DNA): TGTGCCAGCAGTGCCGGGACAGGGGGTAAGAATGAGCAGTTCTTC.

This chain uses TRBV27 with TRBJ1-1; TRBD1 is a possible D gene (5 bases). The V gene lost 0 bases and the J gene lost 5 bases, with 25 bases spanning the gap. Germline CDR1 MNHEY, CDR2 SMNVEV (reference sequence). CDR3 length: 19 residues. The CDR3 here is CASSLSWGIGERGETEAFF. For the CDR3, the DNA is TGTGCCAGCAGTTTATCCTGGGGGATAGGCGAGAGGGGAGAAACTGAAGCTTTCTTT.

The chain recombines TRBV4-1 with TRBJ1-2; possible D gene TRBD1, 5 bases. The CDR3 is 11 amino acids. V dropped 3 bases and J dropped 13 bases, with 12 bases sitting between them. Germline-derived CDR1 and CDR2 are MGHRA and YSYEKL. The DNA for the CDR3 is TGCGCCAGCAGCCAGGACCGGGACTTCACCTTC. Translation gives CASSQDRDFTF.

V usage is TRBV30 and J usage is TRBJ1-5, with D perhaps TRBD1 (6 bases). CDR3 size: 13 residues. CDR1 and CDR2 from the germline V gene are GTSNPN and SVGIG (reference sequence). The germline V and J ends were trimmed by 4 bases and 4 bases, with 11 bases remaining between them. The CDR3 DNA reads TGTGCCTGGAATGGGCAGGGGAATCAGCCCCAGCATTTT. This encodes CAWNGQGNQPQHF.

The chain uses TRBV3-1 and TRBJ1-2; D is perhaps TRBD1 (5 bases). The CDR3 consists of 17 residues. V lost 3 bases to trimming and J lost 2 bases, with 19 bases between them. Germline assignment: CDR1 LGHDT and CDR2 YNNKEL (reference sequence). Here the CDR3 reads CASSHELVGHINYGYTF. CDR3 bases: TGTGCCAGCAGCCATGAACTCGTTGGACACATAAACTATGGCTACACCTTC.

About this clonotype: A clone one base away is much larger, so this may be a read error. V and J are TRBV7-3 and TRBJ2-7; D is ambiguous. This CDR3 is built from 14 residues. Deletions cut 6 bases from V and 0 bases from J, with 12 bases between. Germline V gives CDR1 SGHTA, CDR2 FQGTGA. CDR3 region: CASSPTMNSYEQYF. CDR3 nucleotides: TGTGCCAGCAGTCCGACCATGAACTCCTACGAGCAGTACTTC.

The rearrangement uses TRBV2 and TRBJ2-5; D is unclear. The CDR3 sequence is 13 residues long. The V gene lost 4 bases and the J gene lost 3 bases, with 9 bases spanning the gap. CDR1 is SNHLY, CDR2 FYNNEI, per germline. CDR3 coding DNA: TGTGCCAGCAGTGTGCCCGCAAAAGAGACCCAGTACTTC. Protein: CASSVPAKETQYF.

Only a few counts were recorded for this clonotype. The chain recombines TRBV20-1 with TRBJ1-2; D call uncertain. Germline V gives CDR1 DFQATT, CDR2 SNEGSKA (reference sequence). The CDR3 contains 11 residues. V was trimmed by 7 bases and J by 7 bases, leaving 13 bases between them. Here the CDR3 reads CSVNMGSGYTF. The CDR3 DNA reads as TGCAGTGTTAACATGGGTAGTGGCTACACCTTC.

This clonotype has more than one count but fewer than ten. The chain combines TRBV12-3 or TRBV12-4 with TRBJ2-3, with no clear D. V lost 0 bases and J lost 6, with 10 bases in between. The CDR3 sequence is 14 residues long. The CDR3 DNA follows: TGTGCCAGCAGTTTAGCAGACCAGTCGGATACGCAGTATTTT. Protein sequence: CASSLADQSDTQYF.

This clonotype was observed a handful of times. CDR3 nucleotide sequence: TGCAGCGCCATACTAGCGGGGGGGCGAACCGGGGAGCTGTTTTTT. It translates to CSAILAGGRTGELFF. V gene TRBV29-1 combines with J gene TRBJ2-2, with 13 bases matching TRBD2. This CDR3 has 15 residues. The V and J ends lost 7 bases and 5 bases, in that order; junction bases with no gene match: 7. Germline V gene data show CDR1 as SQVTM and CDR2 as ANQGSEA.

The V and J genes are TRBV7-3 and TRBJ2-2; TRBD2 matches 10 bases. Losses at the gene ends were 4 bases for V and 3 bases for J; bases not matched to a gene: 2. CDR3 length: 15 amino acids. Germline V gene sequence: CDR1 SGHTA, CDR2 FQGTGA. The CDR3 DNA reads TGTGCCAGCAGCTCCGGGACTAGCGACACCGGGGAGCTGTTTTTT. Translated: CASSSGTSDTGELFF.

Comments on this clonotype: A much larger clone lies a single base off, so this may be a read error. The rearrangement uses TRBV5-6 and TRBJ2-5, with 11 bases aligning to TRBD1. The J call may be faulty, since TRBJ2-7 better matches the DNA end. This CDR3 has 14 residues. Per the germline V gene, CDR1 is SGHDT and CDR2 is YYEEEE. CDR3 in amino acids: CASTTGTGGHEQYF. In DNA form, the CDR3 reads TGTGCCAGCACCACCGGGACAGGGGGACACGAGCAGTACTTC.

This clonotype occurred once. One end of the junction does not line up with germline, which may come from a read error. The J gene is TRBJ2-6, the V gene TRBV27; TRBD1 is a possible D gene (6 bases). This CDR3 has 18 residues. Germline lookup yields CDR1 MNHEY and CDR2 SMNVEV (reference sequence). The CDR3 loop reads CASLKRGRGLTGTNVLTF. In nucleotides, the CDR3 is TGTGCCAGCCTTAAACGGGGCAGGGGTCTTACTGGGACCAACGTCCTGACTTTC.

This clonotype has a handful of counts. The chain combines TRBV6-1 with TRBJ1-1; D ambiguous. V lost 7 bases and J lost 0, with 12 bases in between. CDR1 is MNHNS, CDR2 SASEGT, per germline. This CDR3 comprises 14 residues. CDR3 region: CASTGQLLNTEAFF. The CDR3 nucleotides read TGTGCCAGCACGGGCCAACTCCTGAACACTGAAGCTTTCTTT.

A word on this clonotype: A read error may produce the germline difference seen at one junction end. The chain employs TRBV9 and TRBJ2-3; 9 bases agree with TRBD2. Germline CDR1 and CDR2: SGDLS and YYNGEE. The CDR3 runs 17 residues. In DNA, the CDR3 is TGTGCCAACAGCTCCCGGCAGGGCGGGGGGGCCGCAGATACGCAGTATTTT. Protein sequence: CANSSRQGGGAADTQYF.

The sample holds many counts of this clonotype. The J gene is TRBJ2-1, the V gene TRBV7-2; D unclear. This CDR3 spans 14 amino acids. V was shortened by 5 bases and J by 3 bases, with 11 bases between the two germline ends. Germline V gene sequence: CDR1 SGHTA, CDR2 FQGNSA. CDR3: CASSLRDLYNEQFF. For the CDR3, the DNA is TGTGCCAGCAGCCTCCGCGACCTCTACAATGAGCAGTTCTTC.

This clonotype was observed a handful of times. The chain employs TRBV20-1 and TRBJ1-4; D is ambiguous. CDR1 and CDR2 (germline): DFQATT, SNEGSKA (reference sequence). CDR3 size: 13 residues. V lost 5 bases to trimming and J lost 6 bases, with 13 bases between them. The CDR3 DNA reads TGCAGTGCTCAAACCCGGACGGATGAAAAACTGTTTTTT. This gives the protein CSAQTRTDEKLFF.

A note on this clonotype: A read error may explain this, as a much larger clone is one base away. The chain combines TRBV29-1 with TRBJ2-1; a weak D match, TRBD1 (6 bases). The ends were cut back, 6 bases at V and 6 bases at J, with 18 bases in the middle. The CDR3 spans 14 residues. The germline V gene has CDR1 SQVTM and CDR2 ANQGSEA. CDR3 DNA sequence: TGCAGCGTGCCCGGGGCAGGGGCGCCCAATGAGCAGTTCTTC. Its protein is CSVPGAGAPNEQFF.

This clonotype appeared a few times. The chain has TRBV27 and TRBJ2-1; unclear D gene. The CDR3 covers 15 residues. Trimming removed 6 bases from V and 8 bases from J, with 20 bases in between. Germline lookup yields CDR1 MNHEY and CDR2 SMNVEV (reference sequence). CDR3: CASSPLGPEWDEQFF. As DNA, the CDR3 is TGTGCCAGCAGCCCGCTGGGCCCCGAGTGGGATGAGCAGTTCTTC.

This clonotype was observed a handful of times. This rearrangement joins TRBV20-1 to TRBJ2-1; TRBD1 matches at 11 bases. This CDR3 region has 14 residues. The J segment lost 7 bases and the V segment lost 7 bases, leaving 9 bases of the junction unmatched. The V gene's germline CDR1 is DFQATT and CDR2 SNEGSKA (reference sequence). CDR3 sequence: CSVSDRGRRNEQFF. CDR3 DNA sequence: TGCAGTGTTTCGGACAGGGGGCGCAGGAATGAGCAGTTCTTC.

The rearrangement links TRBV7-9 to TRBJ2-1; D is unclear. This CDR3 is built from 16 residues. Trimming cost V 5 bases and J 4 bases, with 18 bases left between them. Germline loops: CDR1 SEHNR, CDR2 FQNEAQ (reference sequence). CDR3 in DNA: TGTGCCAGCAGCCCGGGCCTCTTCCAACCATACAATGAGCAGTTCTTC. This encodes CASSPGLFQPYNEQFF.